The 14 T cell receptor beta chains below come from one sample, sequenced in a study of shared clonotypes between healthy human individuals. Terminally differentiated effector memory CD45RA+ cells were left out of the naive CD8 fraction, which was CD45RO-negative and positively selected for CCR7. The table came from immunoSEQ multiplex PCR; TCRdb's copy has only in-frame clones and leaves some out. The sample carries approximately 2,200,000 clones, about 93% recorded once. Sample: naive CD8+ T cells from PBMCs. Receptors were obtained from a man younger than 35 in good health. Some clones in this sample may be carry-over from other donors' samples.

The chain is built from TRBV7-9 and TRBJ2-1; perhaps TRBD2 as D (5 bases). Looked up from germline, CDR1 is SEHNR and CDR2 is FQNEAQ (reference sequence). Trimming removed 4 bases at V and 0 bases at J, with 13 bases between. The CDR3 runs 16 residues. The CDR3 DNA is TGTGCCAGCAGCTCGCCAAGCGGTCACTCCTACAATGAGCAGTTCTTC. This encodes CASSSPSGHSYNEQFF.

The J gene is TRBJ2-7, the V gene TRBV19; the D is unclear. The germline CDR1 and CDR2 sequences are LNHDA and SQIVND (reference sequence). V was clipped by 8 bases and J by 3 bases, with 8 bases between them. CDR3 length: 11 residues. The CDR3 sequence is CASHILYEQYF. Written as DNA, the CDR3 is TGTGCCAGTCACATCCTCTACGAGCAGTACTTC. The full variable domain, completed using reference TRBV19 and TRBJ2-7, is DGGITQSPKYLFRKEGQNVTLSCEQNLNHDAMYWYRQDPGQGLRLIYYSQIVNDFQKGDIAEGYSVSREKKESFPLTVTSAQKNPTAFYLCASHILYEQYFGPGTRLTVT.

V is TRBV2 and J is TRBJ2-3; D gene uncertain. V shed 2 bases and J shed 0 bases, with 12 bases lying between them. Germline CDR1 and CDR2: SNHLY and FYNNEI. The CDR3 totals 16 residues. The CDR3 nucleotides are TGTGCCAGCAGTGAACGGGTCAGCCTCAGCACAGATACGCAGTATTTT. It specifies CASSERVSLSTDTQYF.

In DNA form, the CDR3 reads TGTGCAAGTCGCCCGCCGTTGGAGGGGGGCGGGTGGCGAGTTGGAAACACCATATATTTT. Amino acids: CASRPPLEGGGWRVGNTIYF. This chain links TRBV12-2 with TRBJ1-3. TRBV12-2 counts as a pseudogene. The CDR3 contains 20 residues.

This clone has just one count. The same CDR3 also results from other DNA sequences found in this sample. The chain carries TRBV9 and TRBJ2-1; D remains ambiguous. Germline V lookup: CDR1 SGDLS, CDR2 YYNGEE. The ends were cut back, 0 bases at V and 0 bases at J, with 7 bases in the middle. The CDR3 sequence is 15 residues long. In DNA form, the CDR3 reads TGTGCCAGCAGCGTAGACAGAAGCTCCTACAATGAGCAGTTCTTC. It yields the protein CASSVDRSSYNEQFF.

The chain employs TRBV7-3 and TRBJ2-7; TRBD1 aligns across 9 bases. J was trimmed by 4 bases and V by 3 bases; bases with no gene match: 10. Germline CDR1 SGHTA, CDR2 FQGTGA. CDR3 length equals 16 residues. The CDR3, as DNA: TGTGCCAGCAGCTTTTACGGTCCCGGGACAGGGTACGAGCAGTACTTC. Translating it yields CASSFYGPGTGYEQYF.

The rearrangement uses TRBV4-1 and TRBJ1-5, with D possibly TRBD1 on 6 matching bases. V lost 6 bases and J 6 bases, leaving 18 bases between the germline ends. The CDR3 is 15 residues long. Germline V gene lookup returns CDR1 MGHRA and CDR2 YSYEKL. The CDR3 region has the DNA TGCGCCAGCAGAAGCCAAGAGGGGGGAGGTCAGCCCCAGCATTTT. Translating gives CASRSQEGGGQPQHF.

The chain combines TRBV19 with TRBJ1-5, with 7 bases identical to TRBD1. V dropped 5 bases and J dropped 0; count of bases not matched to a gene: 7. Germline V CDR1 and CDR2: LNHDA, SQIVND (reference sequence). The CDR3 contains 16 residues. The CDR3 reads CASSFRGELSNQPQHF. In DNA, the CDR3 is TGTGCCAGTAGTTTCAGGGGGGAACTTAGCAATCAGCCCCAGCATTTT.

The chain uses TRBV27 and TRBJ1-3; TRBD1 matches at 7 bases. Germline V gene lookup returns CDR1 MNHEY and CDR2 SMNVEV (reference sequence). The CDR3 contains 15 residues. V lost 5 bases, J lost 1 base, and 5 bases stayed unmatched. CDR3 DNA: TGTGCCAGCAGTGACAGGGTGCTATCTGGAAACACCATATATTTT. Translating it yields CASSDRVLSGNTIYF.

This chain connects TRBV28 to TRBJ2-1; D unclear. The CDR3 covers 14 residues. V was trimmed by 1 base and J by 4 bases, leaving 8 bases between them. Germline V gives CDR1 MDHEN, CDR2 SYDVKM. This chain's CDR3 is CASSLLRPYNEQFF. CDR3 DNA: TGTGCCAGCAGTTTATTGCGGCCGTACAATGAGCAGTTCTTC.

The chain joins TRBV9 to TRBJ2-7; D unclear. Trimming pared 3 bases from V and 6 bases from J, leaving 7 bases between. This CDR3 region has 11 residues. The germline V gene has CDR1 SGDLS and CDR2 YYNGEE. CDR3 protein: CASSGVGEQYF. The CDR3, as DNA: TGTGCCAGCAGCGGTGTTGGCGAGCAGTACTTC.

J is TRBJ2-1 and V is TRBV7-2; D not resolved. This CDR3 contains 16 residues. Germline CDR1 and CDR2: SGHTA and FQGNSA. V lost 5 bases to trimming and J lost 1 base, with 15 bases between them. Written as DNA, the CDR3 is TGTGCCAGCAGCACCCGGATAGCCGGGTCCTACAATGAGCAGTTCTTC. This translates into CASSTRIAGSYNEQFF.

This rearrangement joins TRBV5-6 to TRBJ2-5; D not resolved. From germline, CDR1 is SGHDT and CDR2 YYEEEE. V dropped 0 bases and J dropped 2 bases, with 11 bases sitting between them. The CDR3 has 15 residues. The DNA of the CDR3 is TGTGCCAGCAGCTTGGCGTCGGGTTTGCAAGAGACCCAGTACTTC. It yields the protein CASSLASGLQETQYF.

The chain carries TRBV5-1 and TRBJ1-4; TRBD1 matches 8 bases. In germline, CDR1 is SGHRS, CDR2 YFSETQ. The CDR3 is 15 amino acids. V lost 4 bases, J lost 3 bases, and 5 bases stayed unmatched. CDR3 DNA sequence: TGCGCCAGCAGCCCCCAGGGGGCCGCTAATGAAAAACTGTTTTTT. Protein sequence: CASSPQGAANEKLFF.